The TCR beta chain under discussion was sequenced for a study of shared clonotypes between healthy human individuals. General observations from the study: In having few donors, the study represented limited genetic and exposure-history diversity. Sampling covered blood only; tissue repertoires likely differ.

Across several immunoSEQ plates, the genomic DNA of each subset was split evenly. The team ran DNA from unsorted PBMCs on ten immunoSEQ deep assay plates for sequencing. The method was immunoSEQ multiplex PCR; TCRdb's version includes in-frame clones alone and lacks a portion of them. The table shows under 600,000 clones, with around 78% occurring only once. This clone occurred once. Its antigen remains unknown. Specimen: PBMCs. The sequence derives from a woman aged 40 to 50 in good health. Some clones in this sample may be carry-over from other donors' samples.

The CDR3: CASSIAASGRWDTQYF. In DNA, the CDR3 is TGTGCCAGTAGTATTGCGGCTAGCGGGAGGTGGGATACGCAGTATTTT. The gene calls are TRBV19 and TRBJ2-3, with 11 bases identical to TRBD2. Trimming took 3 bases from V and 6 from J; bases not matched to a gene: 8. This CDR3 comprises 16 residues. Germline V gene sequence: CDR1 LNHDA, CDR2 SQIVND (reference sequence).